These 9 T cell receptor beta chains were sequenced from one sample in a study of blood T cell repertoires in COVID-19. Data came from immunoSEQ multiplex PCR; TCRdb stores just in-frame clones and leaves some out. The sample yields a few hundred thousand clones, around 90% seen once. The sequenced sample consisted of PBMCs or T cells enriched from blood (not recorded which). All receptors derive from a man aged 18 to 35 with acute COVID-19.

This clone showed up just once. The chain is built from TRBV10-3 and TRBJ1-5, with 9 bases lining up with TRBD1. CDR1 and CDR2 (germline): ENHRY, SYGVKD. The V and J ends lost 7 bases and 7 bases, in that order; junction bases with no gene match: 11. The CDR3 spans 15 residues. Here the CDR3 DNA reads TGTGCCATCAAACAGACAGGGGGATCGGACCAGCCCCAGCATTTT. Its protein product is CAIKQTGGSDQPQHF.

The gene calls are TRBV11-3 and TRBJ2-7, with 8 bases that match TRBD2. The CDR3 is 15 amino acids. The V gene end was trimmed by 1 base and the J gene end by 3 bases; junction bases not matched to a gene: 5. The germline V gene has CDR1 SGHNT and CDR2 YENEEA. Here the CDR3 DNA reads TGTGCCAGCAGCTTAGCGGCCAGCGGGGGCTACGAGCAGTACTTC. Its protein product is CASSLAASGGYEQYF.

J is TRBJ2-3 and V is TRBV27, with a weak D call TRBD2 (5 bases). Germline V CDR1 and CDR2: MNHEY, SMNVEV (reference sequence). The CDR3 extends over 13 amino acids. V lost 3 bases, J lost 3 bases, and 7 bases lay in between. For the CDR3, the DNA is TGTGCCAGCAGTTTTGAGGGAACAGATACGCAGTATTTT. Its protein product is CASSFEGTDTQYF.

V and J are TRBV13 and TRBJ1-4; 10 bases agree with TRBD1. Germline CDR1 reads PRHDT; CDR2 reads FYEKMQ (reference sequence). The CDR3 extends over 19 amino acids. V lost 4 bases, J lost 5 bases, and 16 bases stayed unmatched. The CDR3 sequence: CASSSNSWGTGDLNEKLFF. Written as DNA, the CDR3 is TGTGCCAGCAGCTCCAACTCGTGGGGGACAGGGGACCTCAATGAAAAACTGTTTTTT. Combining the CDR3 with reference TRBV13 and TRBJ1-4 gives the whole variable domain AAGVIQSPRHLIKEKRETATLKCYPIPRHDTVYWYQQGPGQDPQFLISFYEKMQSDKGSIPDRFSAQQFSDYHSELNMSSLELGDSALYFCASSSNSWGTGDLNEKLFFGSGTQLSVL.

The chain is built from TRBV2 and TRBJ2-1; 11 nucleotides agree with TRBD2. From germline, CDR1 is SNHLY and CDR2 FYNNEI. After removal of 4 bases from V and 4 bases from J, the junction contained 6 bases not matched to a gene. The CDR3 has 16 residues. Here the CDR3 DNA reads TGTGCCAGCAGTGTACTAGCGGGGGACCCTTACAATGAGCAGTTCTTC. It is translated as CASSVLAGDPYNEQFF.

The chain has TRBV24-1 and TRBJ2-4, with D possibly being TRBD1 (5 bases). The CDR3 length is 14 residues. CDR1 and CDR2 (germline): KGHDR, SFDVKD. Trimming took off 1 base at V and 8 bases at J, with 11 bases between the two ends. The chain's CDR3 is CATSDLRQGDIQYF. The CDR3 nucleotides read TGTGCCACCAGTGATTTAAGGCAGGGTGACATTCAGTACTTC.

The chain carries TRBV4-3 and TRBJ1-1; weak D call: TRBD1 (5 bases). The CDR3 is 13 residues long. V shed 0 bases and J shed 7 bases, with 9 bases lying between them. Germline CDR1 and CDR2: LGHNA and YSLEER. The CDR3 bases are TGCGCCAGCAGCCAAGATCCGACAGTTGAAGCTTTCTTT. Its protein is CASSQDPTVEAFF.

The CDR3 is CASSQVQAFGYTF. The CDR3 coding sequence is TGTGCCAGCAGTCAGGTACAGGCTTTTGGCTACACCTTC. The gene calls are TRBV6-2 or TRBV6-3 and TRBJ1-2; perhaps TRBD1 as D (5 bases). Deletions cut 5 bases from V and 7 bases from J, with 14 bases between. The germline V gene has CDR1 MNHEY and CDR2 SVGEGT. The CDR3 runs to 13 residues.

This clone appeared once. The chain is built from TRBV12-3 or TRBV12-4 and TRBJ2-7, with 7 bases matching TRBD2. V lost 6 bases, J lost 7 bases, and 6 bases stayed unmatched. This CDR3 is built from 12 residues. The DNA of the CDR3 is TGTGCCAGCAGCGGACTAGACCGGGAGCAGTACTTC. Its protein product is CASSGLDREQYF.